This TCR beta chain appears in the sequencing data of a study of shared clonotypes between healthy human individuals. Across the whole study: Per donor, three plates held CD4 naive cells, three held CD4 memory, two held CD8 naive and one held CD8 memory.

Deletions cut 5 bases from V and 1 base from J, with 8 bases between. CDR3 size: 13 residues. Germline V lookup: CDR1 MNHEY, CDR2 SVGAGI. Genomic DNA per cell subset filled all wells of several immunoSEQ plates. Using immunoSEQ multiplex PCR, the repertoire was profiled, and TCRdb retains in-frame clones only, with some absent. The sample lists about 2,100,000 clones, about 93% occurring once. The sample holds one count of this clone. Naive CD8 populations comprised CD45RO-negative cells positively selected for CCR7, excluding terminally differentiated effector memory CD45RA+ cells. This receptor was obtained from a man younger than 30 in good health. Some clones in this sample may be carry-over from other donors' samples. The rearrangement joins TRBV6-5 to TRBJ2-5; D gene unclear. Sequencing used naive CD8+ T cells from PBMCs. The CDR3: CASSPTSQETQYF. CDR3 nucleotides: TGTGCCAGCAGTCCTACAAGCCAAGAGACCCAGTACTTC.